This is a list of T cell receptor beta chains from one sample in a study of shared clonotypes between healthy human individuals. The table came from immunoSEQ multiplex PCR; TCRdb's copy has only in-frame clones and leaves some out. The sample has roughly 590,000 clones; 95% to 96% are singletons. Material for sequencing was naive CD8+ T cells sorted from blood. The receptors originated from a woman under 40 in good health. CDR3s include the opening cysteine and the closing phenylalanine or tryptophan. Each record gives: CDR3 protein, V gene, J gene.

CASSTSSYEQYF	TRBV27	TRBJ2-7
CASSTTASGSPSGDQYF	TRBV7-9	TRBJ2-5
CASSLPQDVNTEAFF	TRBV28	TRBJ1-1
CASSLSFSGPSRQFF	TRBV27	TRBJ2-1
CASSSGQAVETQYF	TRBV11-1	TRBJ2-5
CASRPFQGSAEAFF	TRBV13	TRBJ1-1
CASSEAFDRVVHEQYF	TRBV6-1	NA
CASGQGAGSNQPQHF	TRBV27	TRBJ1-5
CASSEGWSMNTEAFF	TRBV2	TRBJ1-1
CATSRDRLQDRHMNTEAFF	TRBV15	TRBJ1-1
CASSPTSGRTETQYF	TRBV9	TRBJ2-5
CASSIGQAWEGYEQYF	TRBV19	TRBJ2-7
CASSLWDRAEAFF	TRBV7-9	TRBJ1-1
CASTDRGLNEQYF	TRBV9	TRBJ2-7
CASSYHGQGYEQYF	TRBV6-5	TRBJ2-7
CASSEQRASYNEQFF	TRBV2	TRBJ2-1
CASIRDREFGRYEQYF	TRBV28	TRBJ2-7
CASSPSRFLGGGYTF	TRBV7-8	TRBJ1-2
CAIGQGANNEQFF	TRBV27	TRBJ2-1
CAISESVSGTDNEQFF	TRBV10-3	TRBJ2-1
CASSGWTGRNHEQYF	TRBV5-1	TRBJ2-7
CASSVGNPGERTEAFF	TRBV9	TRBJ1-1
CASSLLSGPTEEQYF	TRBV27	TRBJ2-7
CASRAGVGAYTEAFF	TRBV10-2	TRBJ1-1
CASSPTSGYEQYF	TRBV9	TRBJ2-7
CASSLGFSNQPQHF	TRBV5-5	TRBJ1-5
CASSQVKGGWDEQFF	TRBV14	TRBJ2-1
CACQVRGSGRTYNEQFF	TRBV30	TRBJ2-1
CASSYPGQSQGYTF	TRBV6-5	TRBJ1-2
CASSLGGGPTYEQYF	TRBV7-6	TRBJ2-7
CASSLAPDRVANTGELFF	TRBV7-9	TRBJ2-2
CASSLVSIGGGIDTGELFF	TRBV5-8	TRBJ2-2
CASSQSGDWGTYEQYF	TRBV4-1	TRBJ2-7
CASSDRTVSNQPQHF	TRBV28	TRBJ1-5
CASSPWGIQGRGNAEAFF	TRBV27	TRBJ1-1
CASSFSPQTGFTEAFF	TRBV13	TRBJ1-1
CASSGTPHYEQYF	TRBV9	NA
CASSVGLAGGDNEQFF	TRBV9	TRBJ2-1
CASSIPPSGSYNEQFF	TRBV19	TRBJ2-1
CASSDSLDRTQGQPQHF	TRBV28	TRBJ1-5
CATRVAPTYNEQFF	TRBV15	TRBJ2-1
CASRTGTTGELFF	TRBV6-5	TRBJ2-2
CASSTQLSPQHF	TRBV28	TRBJ1-5
CASSLWKETQYF	TRBV7-9	TRBJ2-5
CASSTWTSGRDYNEQFF	TRBV4-1	TRBJ2-1
CASSLLSGNTEAFF	TRBV11-2	TRBJ1-1
CASSLTVHGYTF	TRBV5-8	TRBJ1-2
CASSESRDNFNEQYF	TRBV6-1	TRBJ2-7
CASSFAGNNQPQHF	TRBV28	TRBJ1-5
CASSSSTGTGASYEQYF	TRBV11-2	TRBJ2-7
CASSTLTGDTQYF	TRBV4-1	TRBJ2-3
CASSPSYNEQFF	TRBV13	TRBJ2-1
CASSEARGAGAGANVLTF	TRBV2	TRBJ2-6
CASSSSGPYEQYF	TRBV27	TRBJ2-7
CASSIGIDTEAFF	TRBV9	TRBJ1-1
CASSQGAPTGELFF	TRBV25-1	TRBJ2-2
CASSSDREVGMNTEAFF	TRBV13	TRBJ1-1